Listed below are T cell receptor beta chains from one sample, sequenced in a study of regulatory T cells in long-lasting Graves disease. TCRdb passed the multiplex PCR reads through MiXCR, listing each CDR3 protein once. The sample has hundreds of thousands of distinct CDR3 sequences; less than 25% are singletons. Source: peripheral blood mononuclear cells (PBMCs), taken when the disease was refractory, from a patient treated with antithyroid drugs. All receptors come from a female donor with Graves disease. CDR3s include the opening cysteine and the closing phenylalanine or tryptophan. D genes are given only for firm matches. Only some rows state a clone size, as once, few, many or a class for expanded clones.

d_gene	v_gene	abundance	j_gene	CDR3aa	CDR3nt
NA	TRBV10-3	once	TRBJ2-7	CTIGDGANSYEQYF	TGTACCATCGGGGATGGGGCAAACTCCTACGAGCAGTACTTC
TRBD2	TRBV6-1	NA	TRBJ2-7	CASREVGPYEQYF	TGTGCCAGCCGGGAGGTGGGGCCCTACGAGCAGTACTTC
NA	TRBV30	NA	TRBJ1-3	CAWSGAGNTIYF	TGTGCCTGGAGTGGGGCTGGAAACACCATATATTTT
NA	TRBV19	NA	TRBJ1-1	CASHRTGEAFF	TGTGCCAGTCACCGTACAGGTGAAGCTTTCTTT
TRBD1	TRBV28	many	TRBJ2-1	CASSLGQGGSSYNEQFF	TGTGCCAGCAGTCTGGGACAGGGGGGTAGCTCCTACAATGAGCAGTTCTTC
NA	TRBV30	few	TRBJ2-7	CAWSTLELQYF	TGTGCCTGGAGTACCCTGGAGCTGCAGTACTTC
TRBD1	TRBV2	many	TRBJ2-5	CASRSETGGIKTQYF	TGTGCCAGCAGGTCGGAAACAGGGGGCATTAAGACCCAGTACTTC
NA	TRBV4-3	NA	TRBJ2-5	CASSQGFTGAETQYF	TGCGCCAGCAGCCAAGGGTTTACGGGAGCTGAGACCCAGTACTTC
TRBD2	TRBV12-3/TRBV12-4	few	TRBJ2-7	CASSMSLAGGGEQYF	TGTGCCAGCAGTATGTCACTAGCGGGAGGGGGCGAGCAGTACTTC
TRBD1	TRBV19	NA	TRBJ1-1	CASRLGQGRKGAFF	TGTGCCAGTAGACTCGGACAGGGGCGAAAGGGAGCTTTCTTT
TRBD1	TRBV7-9	few	TRBJ1-5	CASSTDRNNQPQHF	TGTGCCAGCAGCACGGACAGGAATAATCAGCCCCAGCATTTT
NA	TRBV2	many	TRBJ2-3	CASSVGLWGSDTQYF	TGTGCCAGCAGTGTAGGGTTATGGGGATCAGATACGCAGTATTTT
NA	TRBV4-1	few	TRBJ1-1	CASSYLDNTWDTEAFF	TGCGCCAGCAGCTACCTTGATAATACGTGGGACACTGAAGCTTTCTTT
NA	TRBV6-1	NA	TRBJ2-3	CASSTGAPGTDTQYF	TGTGCCAGCAGTACTGGGGCGCCCGGAACAGATACGCAGTATTTT
NA	TRBV11-2	few	TRBJ2-2	CASSSPWTTKNTGELFF	TGTGCCAGCAGCTCACCGTGGACTACCAAGAACACCGGGGAGCTGTTTTTT
TRBD1	TRBV7-2	many	TRBJ2-7	CASSLNLGGQGAYEQYF	TGTGCCAGCAGCTTAAATCTAGGAGGACAGGGGGCCTACGAGCAGTACTTC
NA	TRBV20-1	NA	TRBJ1-5	CSAPSSGASNQPQHF	TGCAGTGCTCCCTCGTCCGGAGCTAGCAATCAGCCCCAGCATTTT
NA	TRBV12-5	many	TRBJ2-2	CASGQGLANTGELFF	TGTGCTAGTGGTCAGGGTCTCGCAAACACCGGGGAGCTGTTTTTT
NA	TRBV7-8	many	TRBJ1-1	CASSPDTNTEAFF	TGTGCCAGCAGCCCCGACACCAACACTGAAGCTTTCTTT
NA	TRBV12-3/TRBV12-4	NA	TRBJ2-6	CASRRASGANVLTF	TGTGCCAGCCGGAGGGCGTCTGGGGCCAACGTCCTGACTTTC
TRBD1	TRBV29-1	NA	TRBJ1-2	CSAVDRGGYTF	TGCAGCGCCGTCGACAGGGGCGGCTACACTTTC
NA	TRBV28	NA	TRBJ2-7	CASRIGVYEQYF	TGTGCCAGCAGGATAGGGGTTTACGAGCAGTACTTC
TRBD1	TRBV9	NA	TRBJ2-3	CASSGFGTGERSSTDTQYF	TGTGCCAGCAGCGGATTCGGGACAGGGGAACGAAGCAGCACAGATACGCAGTATTTT
TRBD2	TRBV19	many	TRBJ2-7	CASSTGTSGAYEQYF	TGTGCCAGTAGTACGGGGACTAGCGGGGCCTACGAGCAGTACTTC
NA	TRBV18	few	TRBJ2-7	CASSPETGAYEQYF	TGTGCCAGCTCACCAGAGACAGGCGCCTACGAGCAGTACTTC
NA	TRBV30	few	TRBJ1-2	CAWSPLDSNYGYTF	TGTGCCTGGAGTCCTTTGGACAGTAACTATGGCTACACCTTC
NA	TRBV12-3/TRBV12-4	many	TRBJ1-2	CASSLGQSNYGYTF	TGTGCCAGCAGTTTAGGACAGTCGAACTATGGCTACACCTTC
NA	TRBV2	NA	TRBJ1-1	CASSEGQENTEAFF	TGTGCCAGCAGTGAGGGACAAGAAAACACTGAAGCTTTCTTT